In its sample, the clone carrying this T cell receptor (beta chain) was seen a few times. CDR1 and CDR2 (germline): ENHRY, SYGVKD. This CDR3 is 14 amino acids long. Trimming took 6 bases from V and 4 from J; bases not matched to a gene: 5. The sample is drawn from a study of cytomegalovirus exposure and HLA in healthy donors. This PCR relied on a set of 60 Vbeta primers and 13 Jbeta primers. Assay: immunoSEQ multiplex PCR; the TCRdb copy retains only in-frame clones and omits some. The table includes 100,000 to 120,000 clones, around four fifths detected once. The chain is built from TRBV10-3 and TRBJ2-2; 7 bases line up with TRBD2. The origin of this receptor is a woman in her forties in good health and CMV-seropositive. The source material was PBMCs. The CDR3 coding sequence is TGTGCCATCAGCGGCGGGAGCTCCACCGGGGAGCTGTTTTTT. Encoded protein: CAISGGSSTGELFF.